The clone carrying this T cell receptor beta chain showed up just a few times. The germline V gene has CDR1 MNHEY and CDR2 SMNVEV (reference sequence). With 2 bases removed from V and 4 bases from J, the gap between germline ends came to 5 bases. The CDR3 loop spans 13 amino acids. Libraries were prepared by immunoSEQ multiplex PCR; TCRdb keeps only in-frame clonotypes and omits some of them. This repertoire shows about 370,000 clones, around 87% found once; its top ten account for about 1%. The sample belongs to a study of blood T cell repertoires in COVID-19. The participants were between roughly 18 and 89 years old and came from about two dozen US areas.

The genes are TRBV27 and TRBJ2-2; D not certain. Sequenced material: PBMCs or T cells enriched from blood (not recorded which). This TCR came from a man aged 18-30 years who had recovered from COVID-19. CDR3 residues: CASSLKSTGELFF. In nucleotides, the CDR3 is TGTGCCAGCAGTTTAAAGAGCACCGGGGAGCTGTTTTTT.